This T cell receptor (beta chain) was retrieved from a study of blood T cells in healthy people across ages. Alongside a J-beta primer mix, a sample-barcoded 5' primer served in a second PCR lasting roughly 7 to 11 cycles. TCRdb reanalysed the 5' RACE reads using MiXCR and keeps one entry per CDR3 protein. Of 1,300,000 or so distinct CDR3 sequences listed, around 59% are singletons. The CDR3 totals 16 residues. Germline CDR1 and CDR2: SEHNR and FQNEAQ (reference sequence). The V and J ends lost 1 base and 7 bases respectively, with 17 bases between them. The gene calls are TRBV7-9 and TRBJ2-1; a weak D match, TRBD1 (6 bases). The origin of this receptor is a man aged 18 to 30 in good health. Sequenced sample: blood. CDR3 in amino acids: CASSLVFRGPQNEQFF. The DNA of the CDR3 is TGTGCCAGCAGCTTAGTTTTCAGGGGTCCACAAAATGAGCAGTTCTTC.